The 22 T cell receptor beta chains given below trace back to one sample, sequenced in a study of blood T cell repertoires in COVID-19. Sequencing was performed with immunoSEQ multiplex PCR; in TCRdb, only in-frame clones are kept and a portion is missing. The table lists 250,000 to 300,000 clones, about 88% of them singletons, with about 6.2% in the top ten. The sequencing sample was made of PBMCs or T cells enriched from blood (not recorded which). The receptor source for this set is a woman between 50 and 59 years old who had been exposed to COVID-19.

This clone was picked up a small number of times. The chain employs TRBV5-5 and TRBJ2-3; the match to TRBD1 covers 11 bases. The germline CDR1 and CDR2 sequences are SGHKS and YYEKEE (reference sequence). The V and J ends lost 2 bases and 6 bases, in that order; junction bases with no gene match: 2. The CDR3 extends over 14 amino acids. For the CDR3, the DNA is TGTGCCAGCAGCTTAGGACAGGGGGCGGATACGCAGTATTTT. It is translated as CASSLGQGADTQYF. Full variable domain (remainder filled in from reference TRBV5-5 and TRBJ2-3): DAGVTQSPTHLIKTRGQQVTLRCSPISGHKSVSWYQQVLGQGPQFIFQYYEKEERGRGNFPDRFSARQFPNYSSELNVNALLLGDSALYLCASSLGQGADTQYFGPGTRLTVL.

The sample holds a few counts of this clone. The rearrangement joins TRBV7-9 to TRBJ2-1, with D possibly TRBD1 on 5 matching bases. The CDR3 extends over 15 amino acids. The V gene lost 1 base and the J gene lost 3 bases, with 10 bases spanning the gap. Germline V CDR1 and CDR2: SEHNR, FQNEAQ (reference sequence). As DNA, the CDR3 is TGTGCCAGCAGCTTAGATAACAGGTTCTACAATGAGCAGTTCTTC. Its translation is CASSLDNRFYNEQFF.

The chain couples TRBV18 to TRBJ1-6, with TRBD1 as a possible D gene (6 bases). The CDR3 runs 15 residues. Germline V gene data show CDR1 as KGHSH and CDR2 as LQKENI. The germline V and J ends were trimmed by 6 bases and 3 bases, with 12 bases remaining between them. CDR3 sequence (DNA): TGTGCCAGCTCCCAGGGGACCGTCTATAATTCACCCCTCCACTTT. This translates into CASSQGTVYNSPLHF.

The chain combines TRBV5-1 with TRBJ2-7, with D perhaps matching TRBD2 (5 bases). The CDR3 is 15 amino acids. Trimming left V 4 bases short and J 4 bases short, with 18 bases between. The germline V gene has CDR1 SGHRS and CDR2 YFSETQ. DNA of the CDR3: TGCGCCAGCAGCCCAACAGCTACGGGGATTTACGAGCAGTACTTC. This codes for CASSPTATGIYEQYF.

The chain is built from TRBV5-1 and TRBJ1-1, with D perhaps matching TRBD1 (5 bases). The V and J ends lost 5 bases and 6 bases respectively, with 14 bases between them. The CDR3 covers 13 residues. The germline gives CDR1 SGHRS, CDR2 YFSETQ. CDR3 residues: CASSPLSGAEAFF. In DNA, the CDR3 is TGCGCCAGCAGTCCACTTTCGGGGGCTGAAGCTTTCTTT.

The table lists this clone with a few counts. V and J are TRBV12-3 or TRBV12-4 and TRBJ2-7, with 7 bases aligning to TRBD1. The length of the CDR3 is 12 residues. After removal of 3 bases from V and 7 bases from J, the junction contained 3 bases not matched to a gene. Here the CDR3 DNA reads TGTGCCAGCAGTTTCACAGGGGTAGAGCAGTACTTC. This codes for CASSFTGVEQYF.

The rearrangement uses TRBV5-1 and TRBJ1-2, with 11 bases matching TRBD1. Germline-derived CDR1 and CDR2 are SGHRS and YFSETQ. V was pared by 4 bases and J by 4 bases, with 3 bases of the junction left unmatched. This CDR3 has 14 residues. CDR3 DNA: TGCGCCAGCAGCCGAGGACAGGGGGCCTATGGCTACACCTTC. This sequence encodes CASSRGQGAYGYTF.

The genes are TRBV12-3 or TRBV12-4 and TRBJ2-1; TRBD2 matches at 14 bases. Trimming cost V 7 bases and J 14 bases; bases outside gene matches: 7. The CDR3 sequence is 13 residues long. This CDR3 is CASNGLAGGRKFF. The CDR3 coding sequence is TGTGCCAGCAACGGACTAGCGGGGGGCAGAAAGTTCTTC.

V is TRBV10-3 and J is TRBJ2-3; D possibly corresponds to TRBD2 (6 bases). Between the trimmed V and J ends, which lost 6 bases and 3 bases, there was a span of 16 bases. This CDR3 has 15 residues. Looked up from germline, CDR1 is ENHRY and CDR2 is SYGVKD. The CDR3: CAIRSRDGGTDTQYF. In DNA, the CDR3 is TGTGCCATCAGGTCCCGGGACGGGGGAACAGATACGCAGTATTTT.

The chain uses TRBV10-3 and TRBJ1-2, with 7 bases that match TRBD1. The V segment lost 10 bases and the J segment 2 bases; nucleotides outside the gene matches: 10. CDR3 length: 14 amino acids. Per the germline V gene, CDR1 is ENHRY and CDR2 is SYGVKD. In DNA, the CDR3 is TGTGCCACGTCCGGGGACAGCGTAAACTATGGCTACACCTTC. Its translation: CATSGDSVNYGYTF.

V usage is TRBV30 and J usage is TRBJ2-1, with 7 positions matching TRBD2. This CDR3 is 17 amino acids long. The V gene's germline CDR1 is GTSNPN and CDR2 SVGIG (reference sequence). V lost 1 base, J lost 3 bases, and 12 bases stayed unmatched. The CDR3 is CAWSAHGRSRDYNEQFF. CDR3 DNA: TGTGCCTGGAGTGCCCACGGGAGGAGCCGGGACTACAATGAGCAGTTCTTC.

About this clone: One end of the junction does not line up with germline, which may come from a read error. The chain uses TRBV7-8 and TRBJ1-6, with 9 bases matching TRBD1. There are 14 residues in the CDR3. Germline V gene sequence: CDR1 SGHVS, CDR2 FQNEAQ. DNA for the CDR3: TGTGCCACCAGCGGGGGACAGGGAACTTCACCCCTCCACTTT. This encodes CATSGGQGTSPLHF.

CDR3 nucleotide sequence: TGTGCCAGCAACAGACAGAGGACCACTGAAGCTTTCTTT. This sequence encodes CASNRQRTTEAFF. The chain is built from TRBV28 and TRBJ1-1, with a possible D match to TRBD1 (5 bases). From germline, CDR1 is MDHEN and CDR2 SYDVKM. The V and J ends lost 7 bases and 4 bases respectively, with 13 bases between them. The CDR3 has 13 residues.

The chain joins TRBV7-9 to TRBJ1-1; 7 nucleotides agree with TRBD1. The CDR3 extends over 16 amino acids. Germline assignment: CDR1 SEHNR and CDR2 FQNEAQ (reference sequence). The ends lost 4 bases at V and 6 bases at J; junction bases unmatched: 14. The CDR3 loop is CASSSTYRGSESEAFF. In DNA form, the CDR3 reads TGTGCCAGCAGCTCGACCTACAGGGGTTCCGAGTCTGAAGCTTTCTTT.

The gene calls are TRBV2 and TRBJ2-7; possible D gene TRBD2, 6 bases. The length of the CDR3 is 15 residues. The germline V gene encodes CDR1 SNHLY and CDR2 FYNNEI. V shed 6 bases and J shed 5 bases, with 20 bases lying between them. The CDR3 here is CASREISGLRHEQYF. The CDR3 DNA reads TGTGCCAGCAGAGAGATCAGCGGGCTTCGTCACGAGCAGTACTTC.

CDR3 loop: CASSLGAGNGYTF. CDR3 DNA: TGTGCCAGCAGCTTGGGGGCAGGGAATGGCTACACCTTC. This chain joins TRBV5-6 and TRBJ1-2, with D possibly TRBD1 on 5 matching bases. CDR3 length equals 13 residues. Germline V CDR1 and CDR2: SGHDT, YYEEEE. V gave up 0 bases and J gave up 6 bases, with 9 bases separating them.

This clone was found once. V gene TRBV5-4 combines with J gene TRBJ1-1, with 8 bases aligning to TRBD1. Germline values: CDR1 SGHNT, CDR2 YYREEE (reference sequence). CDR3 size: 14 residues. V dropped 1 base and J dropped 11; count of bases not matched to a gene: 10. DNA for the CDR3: TGTGCCAGCAGCTTGATGGACAGGGACTTGAGGGCTTTCTTT. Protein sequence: CASSLMDRDLRAFF.

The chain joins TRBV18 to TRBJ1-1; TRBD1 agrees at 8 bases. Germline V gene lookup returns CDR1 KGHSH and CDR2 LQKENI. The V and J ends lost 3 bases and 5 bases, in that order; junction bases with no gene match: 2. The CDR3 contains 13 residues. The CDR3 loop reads CASSPDRATEAFF. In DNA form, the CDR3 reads TGTGCCAGCTCACCGGACAGGGCGACTGAAGCTTTCTTT.

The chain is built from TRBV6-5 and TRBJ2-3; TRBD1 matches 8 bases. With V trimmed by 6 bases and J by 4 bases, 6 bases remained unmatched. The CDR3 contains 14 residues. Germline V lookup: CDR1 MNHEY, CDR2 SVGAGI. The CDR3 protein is CASSTGGPPDTQYF. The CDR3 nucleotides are TGTGCCAGCAGCACAGGGGGTCCCCCAGATACGCAGTATTTT.

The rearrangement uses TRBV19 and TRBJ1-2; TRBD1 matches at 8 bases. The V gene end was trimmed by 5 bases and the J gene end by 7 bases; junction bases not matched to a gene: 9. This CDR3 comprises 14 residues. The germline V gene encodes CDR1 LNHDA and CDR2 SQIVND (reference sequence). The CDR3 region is CASSEADRGRGYTF. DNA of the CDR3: TGTGCCAGTAGTGAGGCAGACAGGGGACGTGGCTACACCTTC.

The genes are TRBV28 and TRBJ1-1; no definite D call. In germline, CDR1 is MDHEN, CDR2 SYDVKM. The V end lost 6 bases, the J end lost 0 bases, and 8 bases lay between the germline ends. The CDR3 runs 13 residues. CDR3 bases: TGTGCCAGCAGCATTACAATGAACACTGAAGCTTTCTTT. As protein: CASSITMNTEAFF.

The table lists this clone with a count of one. CDR3: CASSWRTSGGAYNEQFF. CDR3 DNA: TGTGCCAGCAGCTGGAGGACTAGCGGGGGGGCCTACAATGAGCAGTTCTTC. The chain has TRBV7-9 and TRBJ2-1, with 15 bases that match TRBD2. V gave up 4 bases and J gave up 2 bases; unmatched junction bases: 3. The CDR3 runs to 17 residues. From germline, CDR1 is SEHNR and CDR2 FQNEAQ (reference sequence).